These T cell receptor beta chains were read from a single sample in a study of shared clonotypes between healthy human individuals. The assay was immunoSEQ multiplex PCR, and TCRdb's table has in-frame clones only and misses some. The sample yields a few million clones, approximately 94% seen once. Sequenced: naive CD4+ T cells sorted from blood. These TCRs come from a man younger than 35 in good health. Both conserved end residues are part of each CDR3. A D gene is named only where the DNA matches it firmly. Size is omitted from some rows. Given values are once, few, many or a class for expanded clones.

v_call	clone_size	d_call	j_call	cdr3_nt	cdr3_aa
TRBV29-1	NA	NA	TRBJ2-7	TGCAGCGCAGGGGACCCCGGGCCCAACGAGCAGTACTTC	CSAGDPGPNEQYF
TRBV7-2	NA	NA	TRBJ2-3	TGTGCCAGCAGCAAGGGGGGTGCGGGAGCAGATACGCAGTATTTT	CASSKGGAGADTQYF
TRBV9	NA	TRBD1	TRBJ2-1	TGTGCCAGCAGCGCCTCAGGGGGCACTGAGCAGTTCTTC	CASSASGGTEQFF
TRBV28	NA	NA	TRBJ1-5	TGTGCCAGCAGTTTTCGTCAGCTCCTTAAAGATCAGCCCCAGCATTTT	CASSFRQLLKDQPQHF
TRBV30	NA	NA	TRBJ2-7	TGTGCCTGGAGTGTGCGGGTCTACGAGCAGTACTTC	CAWSVRVYEQYF
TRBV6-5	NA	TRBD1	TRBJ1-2	TGTGCCAGCAGCAGGGACAGCTATGGCTACACCTTC	CASSRDSYGYTF
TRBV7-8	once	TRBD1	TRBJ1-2	TGTGCCACCCGACCCCGCCCAGGGACAGGGGTGGGCTACACCTTC	CATRPRPGTGVGYTF
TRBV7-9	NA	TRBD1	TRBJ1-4	TGTGCCAGCAGCTTCCAACAGGGGGTTGGTGAAAAACTGTTTTTT	CASSFQQGVGEKLFF
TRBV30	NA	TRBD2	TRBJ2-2	TGTGCCTGGAACCCTAGCGGGAGGACCCACGGGGAGCTGTTTTTT	CAWNPSGRTHGELFF
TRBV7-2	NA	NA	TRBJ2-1	TGTGCCAGCAGCTTAGCCGACGGGGCCTACAATGAGCAGTTCTTC	CASSLADGAYNEQFF
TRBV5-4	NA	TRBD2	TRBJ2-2	TGTGCCAGCCACCCCTTAGCGGGGGGCACCGGGGAGCTGTTTTTT	CASHPLAGGTGELFF
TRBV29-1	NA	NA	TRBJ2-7	TGCAGCGTAAGGGTCTTGGCCGAGCAGTACTTC	CSVRVLAEQYF
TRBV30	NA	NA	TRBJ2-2	TGTGCCACCAAGGGTGAGGGCACCGGGGAGCTGTTTTTT	CATKGEGTGELFF
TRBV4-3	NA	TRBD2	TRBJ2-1	TGCGCCAGCAGCCAAGGGACTAGTTCCAATGAGCAGTTCTTC	CASSQGTSSNEQFF
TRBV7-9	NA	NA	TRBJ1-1	TGTGCCAGCAGCTTAGTGGGGGGAGCGAACACTGAAGCTTTCTTT	CASSLVGGANTEAFF
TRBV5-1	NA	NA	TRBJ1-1	TGCGCCAGCAGCTTGGACGGGGGGACTGAAGCTTTCTTT	CASSLDGGTEAFF
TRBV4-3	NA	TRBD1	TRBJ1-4	TGCGCCAGCAGCCAAACAGGGGCGGGTGAAAAACTGTTTTTT	CASSQTGAGEKLFF
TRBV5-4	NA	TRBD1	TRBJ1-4	TGTGCCAGCAGCAGGACAGGGGAGGTCGAAAAACTGTTTTTT	CASSRTGEVEKLFF
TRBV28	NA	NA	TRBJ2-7	TGTGCCAGCACCCCCGGACAGAGCTACGAGCAGTACTTC	CASTPGQSYEQYF
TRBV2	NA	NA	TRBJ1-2	TGTGCCAGCAGTGGCGGGACTGATTATGGCTACACCTTC	CASSGGTDYGYTF
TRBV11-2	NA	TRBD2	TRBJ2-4	TGTGCCAGCAGCTTAGCTAGCCCTAGCGGGATTCAGTACTTC	CASSLASPSGIQYF
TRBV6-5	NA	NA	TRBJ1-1	TGTGCCAGCAGGTACCTTAAGGGAAACACTGAAGCTTTCTTT	CASRYLKGNTEAFF
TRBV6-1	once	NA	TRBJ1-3	TGTGCCAGCAGTGAAATCCAGCCGGGACTGGACACCATATATTTT	CASSEIQPGLDTIYF
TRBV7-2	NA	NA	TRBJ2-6	TGTGCCAGCACCAAAACTGGGACACAAAGCTCTGGGGCCAACGTCCTGACTTTC	CASTKTGTQSSGANVLTF
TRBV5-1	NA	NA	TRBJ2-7	TGCGCCAGCAGCGACAGCTACGAGCAGTACTTC	CASSDSYEQYF
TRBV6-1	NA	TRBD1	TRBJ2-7	TGTGCCAGCAGTGGGGTTGGACAGGGATCCTTCTACGAGCAGTACTTC	CASSGVGQGSFYEQYF
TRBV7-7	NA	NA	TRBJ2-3	TGTGCTAGCAGCAGTACAGGCACAGATACGCAGTATTTT	CASSSTGTDTQYF
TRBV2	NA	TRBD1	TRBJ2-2	TGTGCCAGCAGCGGACAGGGTTACACCGGGGAGCTGTTTTTT	CASSGQGYTGELFF
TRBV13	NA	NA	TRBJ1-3	TGTGCCAGCAGCTTATACGAGGGCTACGACCTATATTTT	CASSLYEGYDLYF